Reported below is one TCR beta chain. This clone's antigen is unknown. Nothing much larger sits one base from this clone, and base qualities are not available. The immunoSEQ Assay, a bias-controlled multiplex PCR, was used to amplify TCRbeta CDR3 regions from genomic DNA. The paper's processing steps were these. The number of nucleated cells in each sample was estimated by amplification of reference gene primers within the assay. To quantify the absolute abundance of each unique TCRbeta CDR3 rearrangement, sequence reads were collapsed and filtered. For each sample, productive Simpson clonality was calculated as the square root of Simpson's diversity index over productive rearrangements. This is the immuneACCESS table as TCRdb keeps it, with only in-frame sequences that have V and J called. A part of the clones is gone; compared with another copy, unresolved V genes explain less than half, and the rest is unexplained. V, J and clone size were drawn from that table, and D and trimming were deduced from the DNA. Within this sample are 40,000 to 55,000 clones, with 89% of them counted one time only. The biggest ten clones account for 15% to 17% of the sample.

The source of the sample is a study of blood T cell repertoires in COVID-19 (dated by TCRdb to between 2020 and 2021). About the full investigation: Samples covering the acute and convalescent phases of COVID-19 were provided by collaborators in the United States, Italy and Spain. Samples were obtained from the ongoing ImmuneRACE study (first 160 participants) and from roughly 1,300 subjects provided by 6 global collaborators. HLA class I and class II types, where available, came from metadata supplied by the sample provider rather than from assay-based typing. The sample metadata nearly always contained a de-identified subject ID, COVID-19 status, age in years and sex. The repertoires were released in a freely available public database intended as a resource for research on the immune response to SARS-CoV-2. Deeply sampled blood TCRbeta repertoires from subjects exposed to, actively infected with, or recovered from COVID-19 were included in the dataset. The material from the prospective study consisted of cDNA or gDNA derived from T cells, B-cell-depleted T cells, or PBMCs. General findings and caveats noted by the study authors: Clinical and demographic metadata were provided uncurated, with the amount varying by source and participant.

The V end gives up 4 bases and the J end 0 bases, leaving 3 bases in the junction not matched to a gene. The CDR3, cysteine through phenylalanine, is 15 amino acids long. The entry retains the CDR3 DNA only, 45 bases that are in frame from base 1. Reading the germline V gene gives CDR1 SGHVS and CDR2 FQNEAQ. Each collaborating institution followed its own protocols to collect whole blood in K2EDTA tubes. For TCRbeta analysis, collaborator samples were shipped as frozen whole blood, as isolated PBMCs, or as DNA extracted from either sample type. The receptor was isolated from a man aged 65 to 85 with active COVID-19. The chain uses TRBV7-8 and TRBJ2-5, and TRBD2 aligns with 9 junction nucleotides. The source material was peripheral blood. In nucleotides, the sequence is TGTGCCAGCAGCTCGAGCGGGGGGTACCAAGAGACCCAGTACTTC. Translated, this is CASSSSGGYQETQYF.